This entry concerns a single TCR beta chain. This record belongs to a study of blood T cell repertoires in COVID-19. Trimming took 2 bases from V and 2 from J; bases not matched to a gene: 17. The CDR3 runs 22 residues. Germline CDR1 MRHNA, CDR2 SNTAGT. The data were produced by immunoSEQ multiplex PCR, yet TCRdb's version contains in-frame clones alone and is incomplete. Found here are hundreds of thousands of clones, 85% to 90% of them singletons; the top ten hold about 4.5%. J is TRBJ2-3 and V is TRBV6-4, with TRBD2 matching 15 bases. This receptor was identified in a woman in her thirties with acute or convalescent COVID-19. Sequencing used peripheral blood. This CDR3 is CASSDRTGTSGGCTYHTDTQYF. The CDR3 bases are TGTGCCAGCAGTGACCGTACCGGGACTAGCGGGGGGTGCACATATCACACAGATACGCAGTATTTT.